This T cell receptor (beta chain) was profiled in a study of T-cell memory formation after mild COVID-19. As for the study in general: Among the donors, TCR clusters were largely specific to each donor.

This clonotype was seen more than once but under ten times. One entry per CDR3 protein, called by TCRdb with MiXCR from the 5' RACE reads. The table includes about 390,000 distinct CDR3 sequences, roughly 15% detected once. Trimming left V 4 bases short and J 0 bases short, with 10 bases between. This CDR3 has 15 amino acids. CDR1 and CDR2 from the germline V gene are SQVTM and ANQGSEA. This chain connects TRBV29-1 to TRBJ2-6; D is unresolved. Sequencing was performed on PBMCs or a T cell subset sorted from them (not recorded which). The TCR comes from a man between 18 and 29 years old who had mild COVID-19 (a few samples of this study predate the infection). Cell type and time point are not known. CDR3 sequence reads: CSVVNPSSGANVLTF. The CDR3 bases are TGCAGCGTTGTAAACCCGAGCTCTGGGGCCAACGTCCTGACTTTC. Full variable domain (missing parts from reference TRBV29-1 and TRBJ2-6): SAVISQKPSRDICQRGTSLTIQCQVDSQVTMMFWYRQQPGQSLTLIATANQGSEATYESGFVIDKFPISRPNLTFSTLTVSNMSPEDSSIYLCSVVNPSSGANVLTFGAGSRLTVL.